This TCR beta chain was documented in a study of blood T cell repertoires in COVID-19. The cohort comprised adults aged 18 to 89 years residing in 24 US areas. The study assigned cohorts using participant-reported clinical history. How the authors handled the data: Reference gene primer amplification yielded estimated nucleated cell counts. Profiling relied on immunoSEQ multiplex PCR, and the TCRdb table lists in-frame clones only, not all of them. V and J calls and clone size are as listed in that table; D and trimming were resolved from the DNA. The sample records around 250,000 clones, about four fifths being singletons. J was trimmed by 11 bases and V by 3 bases; bases with no gene match: 8. The germline V gene has CDR1 KGHDR and CDR2 SFDVKD. This CDR3 contains 13 residues.

The sequence was obtained from a man in his forties or fifties who had been exposed to COVID-19. V usage is TRBV24-1 and J usage is TRBJ1-1, with 7 bases aligning to TRBD1. Sample: PBMCs or T cells enriched from blood (not recorded which). Written as DNA, the CDR3 is TGTGCCACCAGTGATGAGACAGGGTCGTGCGCTTTCTTT. The encoded protein is CATSDETGSCAFF.